This T cell receptor (beta chain) was sequenced during a study of OX40 agonist ivuxolimab in advanced cancers. Broader study findings: Individuals who were partial responders at 0.1-3.0 mg/kg had clonal expansion that ranked among the lowest.

Blood sampling took place at baseline, cycle 4 day 1, and cycle 7 day 1. This clone was counted a few times. Its antigen is not known. Trimming shortened V by 4 bases and J by 7 bases, and 11 bases separated the two germline ends. The CDR3 is 11 amino acids. CDR1 DFQATT and CDR2 SNEGSKA come from the germline V gene (reference sequence). Only in-frame clones appear in the TCRdb table, and some are missing; sequencing was by immunoSEQ multiplex PCR. The table records fewer than 100,000 clones, about four fifths of them present only once. The specimen was CD4+ or CD8+ T cells sorted from blood, collected in a trial of the OX40 agonist ivuxolimab. The rearrangement uses TRBV20-1 and TRBJ2-7; D might be TRBD2 (5 bases). The clonotype comes from an adult with an advanced solid tumor such as melanoma, head and neck, liver or kidney cancer. Here the CDR3 reads CSAIGLGEQYF. In DNA, the CDR3 is TGCAGTGCTATAGGACTTGGAGAGCAGTACTTC.